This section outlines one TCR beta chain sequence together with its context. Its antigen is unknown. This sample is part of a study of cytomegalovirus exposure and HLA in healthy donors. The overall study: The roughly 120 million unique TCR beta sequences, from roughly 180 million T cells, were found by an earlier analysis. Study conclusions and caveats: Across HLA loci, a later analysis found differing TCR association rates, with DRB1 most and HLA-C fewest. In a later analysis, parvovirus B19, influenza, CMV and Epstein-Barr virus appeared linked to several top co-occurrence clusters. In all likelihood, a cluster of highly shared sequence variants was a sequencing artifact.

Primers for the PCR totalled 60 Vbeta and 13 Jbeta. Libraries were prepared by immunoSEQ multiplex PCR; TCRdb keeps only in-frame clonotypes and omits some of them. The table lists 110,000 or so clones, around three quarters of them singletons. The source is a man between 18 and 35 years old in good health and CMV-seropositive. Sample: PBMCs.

The CDR3, as DNA: TGTGCCAGCAGTTACGGGACAGGAGATAATCCGTACTTC. It specifies CASSYGTGDNPYF. V is TRBV6-6 and J is TRBJ2-5, with 8 bases matching TRBD1. This CDR3 comprises 13 residues. Germline V lookup: CDR1 MNHNY, CDR2 SVGAGI (reference sequence). Trimming took 2 bases from V and 13 from J; bases not matched to a gene: 9.